One sample yielded the 10 T cell receptor beta chains listed below, sequenced in a study of T cell clonotyping in hematopoietic cell transplantation (dated by TCRdb to about 2021). Libraries were built with the immunoSEQ multiplex PCR assay. Imported from immuneACCESS, the table was reduced by TCRdb to in-frame sequences with V and J called. These copies leave out some clones; in studies compared against another copy, an unresolved V gene accounts for under half, and the cause of the remainder is not known. The sample yields just under 9,500 clones; roughly 85% were counted once. The ten largest clones represent about 16% of the sample. Sample time point, as interpreted from the label and publication: 180 days after allo-HCT. Sequencing used PBMCs, obtained 180 days after allogeneic stem cell transplant. These receptors were collected from a male patient aged 35 to 55 who had an allogeneic stem cell transplant from a related donor, so the T cells may come from the graft donor. Some clones in this sample may be carry-over from other donors' samples.

This clone was detected once. V is TRBV6-1 and J is TRBJ1-2; unclear D gene. The CDR3 consists of 14 residues. The ends were cut back, 4 bases at V and 0 bases at J, with 9 bases in the middle. Germline V gives CDR1 MNHNS, CDR2 SASEGT. CDR3 loop: CASSAMTTNYGYTF. The CDR3 nucleotides are TGTGCCAGCAGTGCTATGACTACTAACTATGGCTACACCTTC.

The chain carries TRBV10-2 and TRBJ1-2; no reliable D call. The CDR3 has 13 amino acids. Germline V gives CDR1 WSHSY, CDR2 SAAADI. Trimming took 6 bases from V and 7 from J, leaving 15 bases between them. The CDR3 bases are TGCGCCAGCAGCGAACCCACTAAGGGTGGCTACACCTTC. Its translation: CASSEPTKGGYTF.

The chain employs TRBV19 and TRBJ1-1; no definite D call. V shed 5 bases and J shed 5 bases, with 12 bases lying between them. CDR3 size: 13 residues. Looked up from germline, CDR1 is LNHDA and CDR2 is SQIVND (reference sequence). For the CDR3, the DNA is TGTGCCAGTAGTCCGGACCGTCGAACTGAAGCTTTCTTT. Amino acids: CASSPDRRTEAFF.

The chain is built from TRBV20-1 and TRBJ2-7; no definite D call. Germline V gene sequence: CDR1 DFQATT, CDR2 SNEGSKA (reference sequence). V was cut by 5 bases and J by 3 bases, with 8 bases left in between. There are 11 residues in the CDR3. The CDR3 DNA reads TGCAGTGCTGGTCAGGTCTACGAGCAGTACTTC. Translation: CSAGQVYEQYF.

The V and J genes are TRBV29-1 and TRBJ2-5, with D possibly TRBD2 on 5 matching bases. V gave up 4 bases and J gave up 5 bases, with 14 bases separating them. The CDR3 consists of 13 residues. Germline V gene data show CDR1 as SQVTM and CDR2 as ANQGSEA. For the CDR3, the DNA is TGCAGCGTTGGGATTAGCGTGGTGGAGACCCAGTACTTC. Protein: CSVGISVVETQYF.

The rearrangement joins TRBV9 to TRBJ2-3, with D unresolved. V lost 0 bases and J 2 bases, leaving 10 bases between the germline ends. Germline V CDR1 and CDR2: SGDLS, YYNGEE. There are 15 residues in the CDR3. CDR3 region: CASSVDPTYTDTQYF. The CDR3 bases are TGTGCCAGCAGCGTAGATCCAACTTACACAGATACGCAGTATTTT.

This clone has just a few counts. V and J are TRBV9 and TRBJ2-3; 8 bases align to TRBD2. The CDR3 sequence is 15 residues long. After removal of 0 bases from V and 3 bases from J, the junction contained 3 bases not matched to a gene. Looked up from germline, CDR1 is SGDLS and CDR2 is YYNGEE. CDR3: CASSVAGGLTDTQYF. DNA of the CDR3: TGTGCCAGCAGCGTAGCGGGGGGGCTGACAGATACGCAGTATTTT.

This clone was observed once. The chain has TRBV7-8 and TRBJ1-6; 7 nucleotides agree with TRBD1. The germline V gene has CDR1 SGHVS and CDR2 FQNEAQ. The CDR3 totals 15 residues. The ends lost 5 bases at V and 7 bases at J; junction bases unmatched: 8. The CDR3, as DNA: TGTGCCAGCAGCGTTCCGACAGGGAGAAATTCACCCCTCCACTTT. It is translated as CASSVPTGRNSPLHF.

This clone has only one observation. This sequence joins TRBV5-1 and TRBJ1-6, with a tentative D call TRBD1 (5 bases). The germline V gene encodes CDR1 SGHRS and CDR2 YFSETQ. This CDR3 is 15 amino acids long. Trimming cost V 4 bases and J 7 bases, with 15 bases left between them. CDR3 sequence (DNA): TGCGCCAGCAGCCCAATGACAGTTAGGAATTCACCCCTCCACTTT. Translating it yields CASSPMTVRNSPLHF. Complete variable domain (other parts from reference TRBV5-1 and TRBJ1-6): KAGVTQTPRYLIKTRGQQVTLSCSPISGHRSVSWYQQTPGQGLQFLFEYFSETQRNKGNFPGRFSGRQFSNSRSEMNVSTLELGDSALYLCASSPMTVRNSPLHFGNGTRLTVT.

The chain carries TRBV28 and TRBJ1-6, with D possibly being TRBD1 (5 bases). This CDR3 contains 14 residues. Trimming removed 2 bases from V and 10 bases from J, with 12 bases in between. Germline V lookup: CDR1 MDHEN, CDR2 SYDVKM. The DNA for the CDR3 is TGTGCCAGCAGTTTAATGGGGGTCGCCTCACCCCTCCACTTT. Its translation: CASSLMGVASPLHF.